The 20 T cell receptor beta chains below were found in one sample sequenced in a study of blood T cell repertoires in COVID-19. The method was immunoSEQ multiplex PCR; TCRdb's version includes in-frame clones alone and lacks a portion of them. In the table there are roughly 290,000 clones, 80% to 90% of which are singletons. The sequenced sample was PBMCs or T cells enriched from blood (not recorded which). The source of these receptors is a man aged 25-40 years who had recovered from COVID-19.

This clone was seen more than once but under ten times. This chain links TRBV5-1 with TRBJ1-1; TRBD1 might be the D (6 bases). Trimming removed 0 bases from V and 4 bases from J, with 13 bases in between. Germline V lookup: CDR1 SGHRS, CDR2 YFSETQ. The CDR3 extends over 15 amino acids. CDR3 sequence reads: CASSLGTVLGTEAFF. CDR3 DNA sequence: TGCGCCAGCAGCTTGGGGACAGTCCTGGGCACTGAAGCTTTCTTT.

The CDR3 reads CASSGRSHEKLFF. In nucleotides, the CDR3 is TGTGCCAGCAGCGGCCGGAGTCACGAAAAACTGTTTTTT. This chain uses TRBV9 with TRBJ1-4; D gene unclear. V gave up 3 bases and J gave up 8 bases, with 11 bases separating them. Germline CDR1 reads SGDLS; CDR2 reads YYNGEE. There are 13 residues in the CDR3.

In its sample, this clone was seen many times. This chain links TRBV6-4 with TRBJ2-6; 7 bases map to TRBD1. This CDR3 is built from 15 residues. Per germline, CDR1 MRHNA and CDR2 SNTAGT. Trimming cost V 4 bases and J 0 bases; bases outside gene matches: 0. This CDR3 is CASSGDSSGANVLTF. As DNA, the CDR3 is TGTGCCAGCAGTGGGGACAGCTCTGGGGCCAACGTCCTGACTTTC.

The chain combines TRBV2 with TRBJ1-1, with D unclear. Trimming pared 3 bases from V and 4 bases from J, leaving 12 bases between. This CDR3 contains 14 residues. From germline, CDR1 is SNHLY and CDR2 FYNNEI. DNA of the CDR3: TGTGCCAGCAGTGAGGGCAGGAAGGTCACTGAAGCTTTCTTT. It specifies CASSEGRKVTEAFF. Full variable domain (outside the CDR3, taken from reference TRBV2 and TRBJ1-1): EPEVTQTPSHQVTQMGQEVILRCVPISNHLYFYWYRQILGQKVEFLVSFYNNEISEKSEIFDDQFSVERPDGSNFTLKIRSTKLEDSAMYFCASSEGRKVTEAFFGQGTRLTVV.

In this sample, this clone turned up a few times. J is TRBJ1-1 and V is TRBV12-3 or TRBV12-4, with D unclear. V was pared by 6 bases and J by 4 bases, with 12 bases between. This CDR3 is 13 amino acids long. CDR3 residues: CASSRKGGTEAFF. The CDR3 DNA reads as TGTGCCAGCAGCAGGAAGGGAGGCACTGAAGCTTTCTTT.

This chain joins TRBV4-1 and TRBJ2-1; 7 bases fit TRBD1. CDR3 length: 15 residues. Unmatched junction bases numbered 5, after V lost 5 bases and J lost 1 base. From germline, CDR1 is MGHRA and CDR2 YSYEKL. CDR3 sequence: CASSTRDSSYNEQFF. The CDR3 region has the DNA TGCGCCAGCAGCACCCGGGACAGTTCCTACAATGAGCAGTTCTTC.

This clone was recorded once. V gene TRBV7-2 combines with J gene TRBJ1-2; TRBD1 is a possible D gene (6 bases). This CDR3 region has 15 residues. The germline V and J ends were trimmed by 0 bases and 8 bases, with 16 bases remaining between them. Germline V gene sequence: CDR1 SGHTA, CDR2 FQGNSA. The CDR3 DNA is TGTGCCAGCAGCTTAGCTTTTACAGGGTTAGAGGGCTACACCTTC. It yields the protein CASSLAFTGLEGYTF. The full variable domain, with the rest looked up from reference TRBV7-2 and TRBJ1-2, is GAGVSQSPSNKVTEKGKDVELRCDPISGHTALYWYRQSLGQGLEFLIYFQGNSAPDKSGLPSDRFSAERTGGSVSTLTIQRTQQEDSAVYLCASSLAFTGLEGYTFGSGTRLTVV.

This clone was observed a single time. The genes are TRBV5-8 and TRBJ1-1; D gene ambiguous. The CDR3 covers 12 residues. The germline CDR1 and CDR2 sequences are SGHTS and YDEGEE. Trimming took 4 bases from V and 5 from J, leaving 9 bases between them. The CDR3 is CASSPVRTEAFF. The CDR3 nucleotides are TGTGCCAGCAGCCCGGTGAGGACTGAAGCTTTCTTT.

The table lists this clone with a count of one. The chain couples TRBV14 to TRBJ1-1; D possibly corresponds to TRBD1 (5 bases). This CDR3 is built from 18 residues. V lost 5 bases to trimming and J lost 3 bases, with 25 bases between them. From germline, CDR1 is SGHDN and CDR2 FVKESK. CDR3 DNA sequence: TGTGCCAGCAGCTCCTCGACCGGGGGAGCCCCACACTACACTGAAGCTTTCTTT. It specifies CASSSSTGGAPHYTEAFF.

The rearrangement joins TRBV7-9 to TRBJ1-2; D not certain. V lost 5 bases to trimming and J lost 8 bases, with 21 bases between them. Per germline, CDR1 SEHNR and CDR2 FQNEAQ (reference sequence). The CDR3 runs to 15 residues. The CDR3 region is CASSLKTSAARGYTF. Here the CDR3 DNA reads TGTGCCAGCAGCCTAAAGACATCTGCCGCGCGAGGCTACACCTTC.

This clone was counted only a few times. Other DNA sequences in this sample translate to the same CDR3. This sequence joins TRBV5-6 and TRBJ1-2; TRBD1 agrees at 7 bases. The CDR3 has 15 amino acids. The V segment lost 0 bases and the J segment 3 bases; nucleotides outside the gene matches: 5. CDR1 and CDR2 (germline): SGHDT, YYEEEE. CDR3 in DNA: TGTGCCAGCAGCTTGGATAACAGGGGAGACTATGGCTACACCTTC. Amino acid sequence: CASSLDNRGDYGYTF.

This chain uses TRBV21-1 with TRBJ1-5. TRBV21-1 corresponds to a pseudogene. The CDR3 has 15 amino acids. This chain's CDR3 is CASSKPRRNNQPQHF. The DNA for the CDR3 is TGTGCCAGCAGCAAACCTAGGAGAAACAATCAGCCCCAGCATTTT.

The chain carries TRBV4-1 and TRBJ1-2, with 8 bases matching TRBD1. With 6 bases clipped from V and 8 bases from J, the junction kept 8 bases outside the gene matches. Looked up from germline, CDR1 is MGHRA and CDR2 is YSYEKL. The CDR3 has 13 residues. This CDR3 is CASSRTGSLGYTF. CDR3 in DNA: TGCGCCAGCAGTCGGACAGGGTCGTTGGGCTACACCTTC.

CDR3 coding DNA: TGTGCCACCAGTGATTTTAGCGCGGGGGATCCGGACCGGATAGACACCGGGGAGCTGTTTTTT. As protein: CATSDFSAGDPDRIDTGELFF. The chain employs TRBV24-1 and TRBJ2-2; 7 bases are a match to TRBD2. The CDR3 totals 21 residues. Germline lookup yields CDR1 KGHDR and CDR2 SFDVKD. Germline trimming cut 1 base from V and 3 bases from J; bases unmatched to any gene: 19.

The genes are TRBV5-4 and TRBJ1-4; TRBD1 agrees at 10 bases. The V gene's germline CDR1 is SGHNT and CDR2 YYREEE (reference sequence). This CDR3 is 14 amino acids long. The trim removed 3 bases at V and 8 bases at J, leaving 4 bases unmatched. CDR3 sequence: CASSSRDRGEKLFF. DNA of the CDR3: TGTGCCAGCAGCTCCCGGGACAGGGGAGAAAAACTGTTTTTT.

This chain connects TRBV13 to TRBJ1-1; D is unclear. CDR1 PRHDT and CDR2 FYEKMQ come from the germline V gene (reference sequence). This CDR3 region has 14 residues. V was shortened by 1 base and J by 1 base, with 7 bases between the two germline ends. The DNA for the CDR3 is TGTGCCAGCAGCTTAGATACAGCGAACACTGAAGCTTTCTTT. This sequence encodes CASSLDTANTEAFF.

The V and J genes are TRBV4-1 and TRBJ1-4; D is undetermined. This CDR3 is 14 amino acids long. Trimming left V 2 bases short and J 3 bases short, with 7 bases between. Germline V gene data show CDR1 as MGHRA and CDR2 as YSYEKL. The CDR3: CASSQQLSNEKLFF. CDR3 coding DNA: TGCGCCAGCAGCCAACAACTTTCTAATGAAAAACTGTTTTTT.

The chain carries TRBV19 and TRBJ1-5; no clear D gene. Trimming stripped 5 bases from V and 0 bases from J, with 8 bases between. The CDR3 loop spans 14 amino acids. From germline, CDR1 is LNHDA and CDR2 SQIVND (reference sequence). CDR3 sequence (DNA): TGTGCCAGTAGTTACATCAATAGCAATCAGCCCCAGCATTTT. Encoded protein: CASSYINSNQPQHF. The whole variable domain, filled in from reference TRBV19 and TRBJ1-5, reads DGGITQSPKYLFRKEGQNVTLSCEQNLNHDAMYWYRQDPGQGLRLIYYSQIVNDFQKGDIAEGYSVSREKKESFPLTVTSAQKNPTAFYLCASSYINSNQPQHFGDGTRLSIL.

V and J are TRBV5-8 and TRBJ2-3; possibly TRBD1 for D (7 bases). The V gene's germline CDR1 is SGHTS and CDR2 YDEGEE. The V gene lost 0 bases and the J gene lost 5 bases, with 16 bases spanning the gap. The CDR3 totals 16 residues. The DNA for the CDR3 is TGTGCCAGCAGCTTGGCAGGGGGGAATGCTAAAGATACGCAGTATTTT. Translating it yields CASSLAGGNAKDTQYF.

The chain has TRBV29-1 and TRBJ1-2; possible D gene TRBD1, 5 bases. CDR1 and CDR2 from the germline V gene are SQVTM and ANQGSEA. Trimming shortened V by 7 bases and J by 2 bases, and 14 bases separated the two germline ends. This CDR3 region has 13 residues. This CDR3 reads CSGGGDTNYGYTF. The CDR3 DNA is TGCAGCGGCGGGGGAGACACGAACTATGGCTACACCTTC.